A single sample is the source of the 21 T cell receptor beta chains below, sequenced in a study of blood T cell repertoires in COVID-19. The data were produced by immunoSEQ multiplex PCR, yet TCRdb's version contains in-frame clones alone and is incomplete. The sample records tens of thousands of clones, around 90% being singletons. The sequenced sample consisted of peripheral blood. All receptors come from a human donor in a cohort sampled during active COVID-19.

V is TRBV10-3 and J is TRBJ1-5; D possibly corresponds to TRBD1 (5 bases). The CDR3 has 14 amino acids. From germline, CDR1 is ENHRY and CDR2 SYGVKD. The V end lost 2 bases, the J end lost 2 bases, and 7 bases lay between the germline ends. CDR3: CAISEGGGNQPQHF. The DNA for the CDR3 is TGTGCCATCAGTGAGGGGGGGGGCAATCAGCCCCAGCATTTT.

The chain links TRBV2 to TRBJ2-5; tentative D call: TRBD2 (6 bases). Germline V gives CDR1 SNHLY, CDR2 FYNNEI. The CDR3 loop spans 15 amino acids. Trimming removed 4 bases from V and 3 bases from J, with 15 bases in between. CDR3 DNA sequence: TGTGCCAGCAGTGTACGGGGACTTGACGAAGAGACCCAGTACTTC. It yields the protein CASSVRGLDEETQYF.

The V gene is TRBV15, the J gene TRBJ2-7; the D gene is possibly TRBD2 (6 bases). CDR1 LNHNV and CDR2 YYDKDF come from the germline V gene (reference sequence). CDR3 length equals 17 residues. Trimming shortened V by 0 bases and J by 2 bases, and 17 bases separated the two germline ends. The CDR3 DNA reads as TGTGCCACCAGCAGAGATGGGGGACTCCAACGACCCTACGAGCAGTACTTC. The encoded protein is CATSRDGGLQRPYEQYF. The variable domain in full, with the rest retrieved from reference TRBV15 and TRBJ2-7, is DAMVIQNPRYQVTQFGKPVTLSCSQTLNHNVMYWYQQKSSQAPKLLFHYYDKDFNNEADTPDNFQSRRPNTSFCFLDIRSPGLGDTAMYLCATSRDGGLQRPYEQYFGPGTRLTVT.

V usage is TRBV30 and J usage is TRBJ1-5; 10 nucleotides line up with TRBD1. Per the germline V gene, CDR1 is GTSNPN and CDR2 is SVGIG (reference sequence). J lost 6 bases, V lost 0 bases, and 11 bases had no gene match. CDR3 length: 17 residues. Written as DNA, the CDR3 is TGTGCCTGGAGTGTAACGGCCGGGACAGGGGTGATTCAGCCCCAGCATTTT. Protein: CAWSVTAGTGVIQPQHF.

This clone appeared once. The chain uses TRBV5-1 and TRBJ2-1; TRBD2 matches 9 bases. This CDR3 is 13 amino acids long. Germline CDR1 and CDR2: SGHRS and YFSETQ. Germline trimming cut 9 bases from V and 7 bases from J; bases unmatched to any gene: 8. The DNA for the CDR3 is TGCGCCACCAAAGCGGGGGGTGGGAATGAGCAGTTCTTC. It yields the protein CATKAGGGNEQFF.

The chain is built from TRBV19 and TRBJ2-3, with 9 nucleotides matching TRBD1. V lost 5 bases and J lost 3; bases outside the gene matches: 6. CDR3 length: 15 amino acids. In germline, CDR1 is LNHDA, CDR2 SQIVND (reference sequence). CDR3 nucleotides: TGTGCCAGTAGTCGGACAGGGGCGGGTACAGATACGCAGTATTTT. Translation gives CASSRTGAGTDTQYF.

This clone was seen just once. CDR3 amino acids: CASSQASVLAEQYF. The CDR3 DNA sequence: TGTGCCAGCAGCCAAGCGTCAGTGCTTGCCGAGCAGTACTTC. This chain connects TRBV3-1 (or the pseudogene TRBV3-2) to TRBJ2-7; D unclear. CDR3 length equals 14 residues. The V end lost 1 base, the J end lost 6 bases, and 13 bases lay between the germline ends. The germline V gene encodes CDR1 LGHDT and CDR2 YNNKEL (reference sequence).

Relative to its sample, this clone is medium-sized. The V call is TRBV7-8, the J call TRBJ2-7; 7 bases map to TRBD2. The CDR3 has 12 residues. V lost 5 bases to trimming and J lost 10 bases; unmatched junction nucleotides: 8. The V gene's germline CDR1 is SGHVS and CDR2 FQNEAQ. The CDR3 is CASSLGGRGQYF. CDR3 nucleotides: TGTGCCAGCAGCCTCGGGGGGAGGGGTCAGTACTTC.

The CDR3 is CASSSDREPHEQYF. The CDR3 region has the DNA TGTGCCAGCAGCTCCGACAGGGAGCCCCACGAGCAGTACTTC. The V call is TRBV6-5, the J call TRBJ2-7; 7 positions agree with TRBD1. The ends lost 6 bases at V and 5 bases at J; junction bases unmatched: 10. There are 14 residues in the CDR3. The V gene's germline CDR1 is MNHEY and CDR2 SVGAGI.

In its sample, this clone was seen once. V and J are TRBV25-1 and TRBJ2-3; 9 nucleotides agree with TRBD2. The ends lost 0 bases at V and 4 bases at J; junction bases unmatched: 5. There are 16 residues in the CDR3. Germline loops: CDR1 MGHDK, CDR2 SYGVNS. The CDR3: CASSEYAGGPPDTQYF. In nucleotides, the CDR3 is TGTGCCAGCAGTGAATATGCGGGAGGGCCCCCAGATACGCAGTATTTT.

V gene TRBV18 combines with J gene TRBJ2-1, with TRBD2 matching 11 bases. After removal of 3 bases from V and 7 bases from J, the junction contained 2 bases not matched to a gene. CDR1 is KGHSH, CDR2 LQKENI, per germline. This CDR3 comprises 14 residues. The CDR3 protein is CASSPGTSGNEQFF. Written as DNA, the CDR3 is TGTGCCAGCTCACCTGGGACTAGCGGTAATGAGCAGTTCTTC.

V is TRBV6-6 and J is TRBJ2-1, with 11 bases aligning to TRBD2. There are 15 residues in the CDR3. CDR1 MNHNY and CDR2 SVGAGI come from the germline V gene (reference sequence). The junction had 7 bases not matched to a gene; V was cut back by 5 bases and J by 7 bases. Here the CDR3 reads CASSRLAGFRNEQFF. The CDR3 nucleotides read TGTGCCAGCAGTCGACTAGCGGGATTCAGGAATGAGCAGTTCTTC.

The rearrangement links TRBV28 to TRBJ1-6; D might be TRBD1 (6 bases). CDR3 length equals 12 residues. Trimming stripped 6 bases from V and 7 bases from J, with 7 bases between. Germline V CDR1 and CDR2: MDHEN, SYDVKM. The CDR3 sequence: CASRTGNSPLHF. For the CDR3, the DNA is TGTGCCAGCAGAACAGGGAATTCACCCCTCCACTTT.

The chain has TRBV5-6 and TRBJ2-1; D gene uncertain. CDR1 is SGHDT, CDR2 YYEEEE, per germline. The CDR3 runs to 13 residues. Trimming shortened V by 5 bases and J by 7 bases, and 13 bases separated the two germline ends. Here the CDR3 reads CASSSWAPNEQFF. In nucleotides, the CDR3 is TGTGCCAGCAGTTCATGGGCGCCGAATGAGCAGTTCTTC.

This rearrangement joins TRBV10-3 to TRBJ2-1; TRBD2 matches at 9 bases. The CDR3 contains 15 residues. From germline, CDR1 is ENHRY and CDR2 SYGVKD. Trimming at V came to 5 bases and at J to 7 bases, leaving 9 bases not matched to a gene. Written as DNA, the CDR3 is TGTGCCATCAGTCTAGCGGGAAGGCTGGGGAATGAGCAGTTCTTC. It translates to CAISLAGRLGNEQFF.

The V and J genes are TRBV6-5 and TRBJ2-1, with TRBD1 matching 8 bases. This CDR3 is built from 15 residues. Germline loops: CDR1 MNHEY, CDR2 SVGAGI. V was clipped by 4 bases and J by 6 bases; unmatched bases: 8. The CDR3 spells CASSLGGQGSNEQFF. In DNA, the CDR3 is TGTGCCAGCAGTTTAGGAGGACAGGGAAGCAATGAGCAGTTCTTC.

The chain uses TRBV7-2 and TRBJ2-7; 11 nucleotides match TRBD2. The ends lost 5 bases at V and 1 base at J; junction bases unmatched: 4. The CDR3 is made up of 15 amino acids. Germline assignment: CDR1 SGHTA and CDR2 FQGNSA. The CDR3 loop reads CASSPWTSGSYEQYF. The CDR3 DNA reads as TGTGCCAGCAGCCCTTGGACTAGCGGGTCCTACGAGCAGTACTTC.

The V call is TRBV6-2 or TRBV6-3, the J call TRBJ2-5; 7 bases match TRBD1. Germline V lookup: CDR1 MNHEY, CDR2 SVGEGT. The CDR3 consists of 14 residues. V lost 6 bases, J lost 1 base, and 5 bases stayed unmatched. The CDR3, as DNA: TGTGCCAGCAGCACCGACAGGGTCCAAGAGACCCAGTACTTC. This encodes CASSTDRVQETQYF.

CDR3 bases: TGTGCCAGCAGTGAGATAGGGGGCCCCTATGGCTACACCTTC. As protein: CASSEIGGPYGYTF. The genes are TRBV2 and TRBJ1-2; 7 bases line up with TRBD1. This CDR3 is built from 14 residues. In germline, CDR1 is SNHLY, CDR2 FYNNEI. The V gene end was trimmed by 3 bases and the J gene end by 4 bases; junction bases not matched to a gene: 5.

The rearrangement joins TRBV28 to TRBJ2-4; weak D call: TRBD2 (5 bases). V dropped 1 base and J dropped 8 bases, with 9 bases sitting between them. Germline values: CDR1 MDHEN, CDR2 SYDVKM. The CDR3 has 13 residues. CDR3 in DNA: TGTGCCAGCAGTTTATCCGTGGGAGACATTCAGTACTTC. The encoded protein is CASSLSVGDIQYF.

V and J are TRBV7-9 and TRBJ1-2, with 9 bases fitting TRBD1. The germline gives CDR1 SEHNR, CDR2 FQNEAQ (reference sequence). CDR3 length: 15 residues. V lost 5 bases, J lost 4 bases, and 8 bases stayed unmatched. In DNA form, the CDR3 reads TGTGCCAGCAGCGAACCGGGACAGGGCGTCTATGGCTACACCTTC. The encoded protein is CASSEPGQGVYGYTF.